The entry that follows covers one TCR beta chain sequence. The sequencing depth, 1 in 200,000 to 1 in 1 million T cells, was the target. Here immunoSEQ multiplex PCR was the method, and the copy in TCRdb shows in-frame clones only, minus some. The sample has about 92,000 clones, approximately 77% seen once. This sample was included in a study of cytotoxic CD8 clonotypes in ibrutinib-treated CLL. Cryopreserved PBMCs supplied about 1.9 micrograms of genomic DNA for TCR beta libraries. The starting material was PBMCs, obtained after 24 months of ibrutinib treatment. The TCR was taken from a human donor with chronic lymphocytic leukemia.

As DNA, the CDR3 is TGCGCCAGCAGAGCAGGGGTGGGCACCGGGGAGCTGTTTTTT. It specifies CASRAGVGTGELFF. The genes are TRBV5-1 and TRBJ2-2; maybe TRBD1 (6 bases). There are 14 residues in the CDR3. V lost 5 bases, J lost 4 bases, and 12 bases lay in between. Germline V CDR1 and CDR2: SGHRS, YFSETQ.